The source of this T cell receptor beta chain is a study of blood T cells in healthy people across ages. The authors ran a second PCR of 7 to 11 cycles using a sample-barcoded 5' primer and a J-beta primer mix. MiXCR was run by TCRdb on the 5' RACE reads, yielding one entry per CDR3 protein. This table has 1.5 million to 2 million distinct CDR3 sequences, roughly two fifths appearing once. V was clipped by 2 bases and J by 6 bases, with 17 bases between them. The CDR3 loop spans 16 amino acids. Germline CDR1 and CDR2: MNHEY and SMNVEV (reference sequence). This TCR was recovered from a human donor in good health. V usage is TRBV27 and J usage is TRBJ2-1; possibly TRBD2 for D (7 bases). Material for sequencing was blood. The CDR3: CASSLTGGTGFNEQFF. The CDR3 region has the DNA TGTGCCAGCAGTTTAACGGGGGGCACGGGATTCAATGAGCAGTTCTTC.